These 10 T cell receptor beta chains share one sample of origin, sequenced in a study of T cells in Graves' hyperthyroidism and ophthalmopathy. Researchers took RNA transcripts and amplified the TCR beta CDR3 regions from them. The HTBI primer set drove a first-round RT-PCR of the TCR CDR3. TCRdb re-called the multiplex PCR reads with MiXCR, one entry per CDR3 protein. The sample lists under 350,000 distinct CDR3 sequences, under 25% seen once, with 50% in the top ten. Sequenced input: blood. These receptors all stem from a woman between 45 and 60 years old with Graves' hyperthyroidism.

The rearrangement uses TRBV30 and TRBJ1-6; D is ambiguous. Trimming pared 4 bases from V and 8 bases from J, leaving 12 bases between. The germline V gene encodes CDR1 GTSNPN and CDR2 SVGIG (reference sequence). CDR3 length: 13 residues. In nucleotides, the CDR3 is TGTGCCTGGATGGTTCGGCGAGATTCACCCCTCCACTTT. Translation gives CAWMVRRDSPLHF.

The V gene is TRBV6-1, the J gene TRBJ2-5, with TRBD2 as a possible D gene (6 bases). Germline CDR1 is MNHNS and CDR2 is SASEGT. The CDR3 spans 13 residues. The ends were cut back, 6 bases at V and 2 bases at J, with 10 bases in the middle. This CDR3 is CASRGGNQETQYF. The CDR3 bases are TGTGCCAGCAGGGGGGGTAATCAAGAGACCCAGTACTTC.

This sequence joins TRBV6-2 or TRBV6-3 and TRBJ2-1; 9 nucleotides align to TRBD1. This CDR3 spans 15 amino acids. Germline CDR1 MNHEY, CDR2 SVGEGT. V shed 6 bases and J 4 bases; nucleotides not matched to a gene: 7. CDR3 sequence reads: CASSPETGGYNEQFF. The CDR3 bases are TGTGCCAGCAGCCCCGAGACAGGGGGGTACAATGAGCAGTTCTTC.

This clonotype has ten or more counts. This chain connects TRBV6-1 to TRBJ1-2; perhaps TRBD1 as D (5 bases). Germline V lookup: CDR1 MNHNS, CDR2 SASEGT. Trimming stripped 1 base from V and 5 bases from J, with 8 bases between. The CDR3 length is 13 residues. Here the CDR3 DNA reads TGTGCCAGCAGTGAAGATGGGGGTTATGGCTACACCTTC. Translation: CASSEDGGYGYTF.

This clonotype was seen repeatedly, ten times or more. The chain combines TRBV6-1 with TRBJ2-3; 9 nucleotides agree with TRBD2. Germline trimming cut 5 bases from V and 6 bases from J; bases unmatched to any gene: 6. The CDR3 loop spans 14 amino acids. Germline loops: CDR1 MNHNS, CDR2 SASEGT. CDR3 loop: CASSLASGKDTQYF. The CDR3 DNA follows: TGTGCCAGCAGTTTGGCTAGCGGGAAGGATACGCAGTATTTT.

In this sample, this clonotype turned up a few times. This sequence joins TRBV14 and TRBJ2-3; 8 bases agree with TRBD1. V shed 5 bases, J shed 5 bases, and the junction held 12 bases outside the gene matches. The CDR3 sequence is 16 residues long. Per germline, CDR1 SGHDN and CDR2 FVKESK. DNA for the CDR3: TGTGCCAGCAGCACCTGGACAGGGCTGTTAAGAGATACGCAGTATTTT. It codes for CASSTWTGLLRDTQYF.

There are a few counts of this clonotype. The chain links TRBV7-2 to TRBJ2-7; D possibly corresponds to TRBD2 (6 bases). The CDR3 runs to 15 residues. Germline V CDR1 and CDR2: SGHTA, FQGNSA. V gave up 5 bases and J gave up 7 bases, with 21 bases separating them. CDR3 amino acids: CASSPSGTLSGEQYF. CDR3 DNA sequence: TGTGCCAGCAGCCCTAGTGGGACTCTATCGGGGGAGCAGTACTTC.

This clonotype has only one observation. The rearrangement uses TRBV7-2 and TRBJ1-5; D is undetermined. Germline CDR1 and CDR2: SGHTA and FQGNSA. The CDR3 consists of 13 residues. The V gene lost 5 bases and the J gene lost 9 bases, with 14 bases spanning the gap. CDR3 protein: CASSRSVIWPQHF. DNA for the CDR3: TGTGCCAGCAGCCGTTCGGTAATTTGGCCCCAGCATTTT.

This clonotype was found a few times. The chain couples TRBV20-1 to TRBJ2-5; a weak D match, TRBD1 (6 bases). Germline V gene sequence: CDR1 DFQATT, CDR2 SNEGSKA (reference sequence). V shed 0 bases and J shed 11 bases, with 13 bases lying between them. The CDR3 covers 12 residues. The CDR3 sequence: CSARDLGTQQYF. In DNA form, the CDR3 reads TGCAGTGCTAGAGATCTCGGGACACAGCAGTACTTC.

This clonotype was counted many times. The chain combines TRBV6-1 with TRBJ2-7, with 11 bases lining up with TRBD2. V shed 6 bases, J shed 4 bases, and the junction held 8 bases outside the gene matches. The germline V gene has CDR1 MNHNS and CDR2 SASEGT. The CDR3 contains 15 residues. CDR3 amino acids: CASSTASGRSYEQYF. Here the CDR3 DNA reads TGTGCCAGCAGCACAGCTAGCGGGAGGAGTTACGAGCAGTACTTC.